The rows below give T cell receptor beta chains drawn from one sample of a study of response to subunit inactivated influenza vaccine. MiXCR, run by TCRdb on the RT-PCR reads, gives a single entry per CDR3 protein. The sample consists of 590,000 or so distinct CDR3 sequences, around 13% of them appearing once. Sequenced here: PBMCs from blood, sampled around two weeks before vaccination. The receptors were sampled from a man aged 50-60 years who received an inactivated influenza vaccine. CDR3s include the opening cysteine and the closing phenylalanine or tryptophan. D genes are given only for firm matches. Size is omitted from some rows. Given values are once, few, many or a class for expanded clones.

J gene,CDR3 length,V gene,D gene,clone size,CDR3 DNA,CDR3 protein
TRBJ1-5,17,TRBV4-1,-,few,TGCGCCAGCAGCCAATCCCAGACCCGAGTGGTCGGTCAGCCCCAGCATTTT,CASSQSQTRVVGQPQHF
TRBJ1-1,15,TRBV7-9,TRBD1,few,TGTGCCAGCAGCCTTTCCCGGGACAGGAACACTGAAGCTTTCTTT,CASSLSRDRNTEAFF
TRBJ2-1,14,TRBV20-1,TRBD2,few,TGCAGTGCTAGAGCTCTAGCGGGCATCAATGAGCAGTTCTTC,CSARALAGINEQFF
TRBJ2-1,17,TRBV29-1,TRBD2,many,TGCAGCTCCTCCGGGACTAGCAGGAGCGGGGGCTACAATGAGCAGTTCTTC,CSSSGTSRSGGYNEQFF
TRBJ2-7,14,TRBV2,-,few,TGTGCCAGCAGCCCGGGGAGGGGGCGGTGGGAGCAGTACTTC,CASSPGRGRWEQYF
TRBJ2-7,13,TRBV5-1,-,many,TGCGCCAGCAGCCTGCTGGGGGCTTACGAGCAGTACTTC,CASSLLGAYEQYF
TRBJ2-1,16,TRBV24-1,-,-,TGTGCCACCAGTGATTTTGGCGGGCCGGGGTACAATGAGCAGTTCTTC,CATSDFGGPGYNEQFF
TRBJ2-1,17,TRBV7-2,-,-,TGTGCCAGCAGCTTAGGATCGTTTTCTAGCTCCTACAATGAGCAGTTCTTC,CASSLGSFSSSYNEQFF
TRBJ2-7,16,TRBV28,-,-,TGTGCCAGCAGTCCACTCTCTCTCGTCAGGACCTACGAGCAGTACTTC,CASSPLSLVRTYEQYF
TRBJ2-1,15,TRBV11-2,TRBD2,few,TGTGCCAGCAGCTACGCAGCGGGAGGCTACAATGAGCAGTTCTTC,CASSYAAGGYNEQFF
TRBJ1-4,15,TRBV4-2,TRBD1,few,TGTGCCAGCAGCCAAGAGGGACAGAATAATGAAAAACTGTTTTTT,CASSQEGQNNEKLFF
TRBJ1-4,13,TRBV4-3,-,many,TGCGCCAGCAGCCTGAACGTGGGCGAAAAACTGTTTTTT,CASSLNVGEKLFF
TRBJ2-7,14,TRBV7-2,-,-,TGTGCCAGCAGCGGCCGGGACTTGGCCTACGAGCAGTACTTC,CASSGRDLAYEQYF
TRBJ2-7,14,TRBV18,-,-,TGTGCCAGCTCACCACTCCGGGACACCCAACAGCAGTACTTC,CASSPLRDTQQQYF
TRBJ1-6,17,TRBV12-3/TRBV12-4,-,-,TGTGCCAGCAGTTTAGTGGGGGGACGGGGAGTTAATTCACCCCTCCACTTT,CASSLVGGRGVNSPLHF
TRBJ2-7,15,TRBV29-1,TRBD2,few,TGCAGCGTTGAAGATCAGAGCGGGGGCGACTACGAGCAGTACTTC,CSVEDQSGGDYEQYF
TRBJ2-5,14,TRBV12-3/TRBV12-4,TRBD2,few,TGTGCCAGCAGTTTATTCGGACTAGTTGAGACCCAGTACTTC,CASSLFGLVETQYF
TRBJ2-5,18,TRBV11-2,TRBD2,few,TGTGCCAGCAGTCGGTTAGGGGTGGTTAGCGGGAGAGAAGAGACCCAGTACTTC,CASSRLGVVSGREETQYF
TRBJ1-2,12,TRBV29-1,-,many,TGCAGCGTTAGACAGAGTTCCTATGGCTACACCTTC,CSVRQSSYGYTF
TRBJ2-7,15,TRBV15,TRBD2,-,TGTGCCACCAGCCCGGGGGGGGTACTTACCTACGAGCAGTACTTC,CATSPGGVLTYEQYF
TRBJ2-7,14,TRBV7-7,-,few,TGTGCTAGCAGCTTTATCATCGGGCCTACCGAGCAGTACTTC,CASSFIIGPTEQYF
TRBJ2-3,16,TRBV29-1,TRBD2,many,TGCAGCGTTGAGCGAACACTAGCGGGGGGCACAGATACGCAGTATTTT,CSVERTLAGGTDTQYF
TRBJ2-1,11,TRBV12-3/TRBV12-4,TRBD2,many,TGTGCCAGCAGTCTAGCGGGGGGTCTCTTCTTC,CASSLAGGLFF
TRBJ2-2,18,TRBV7-6,-,few,TGTGCCAGCAGCTTGCGGACAGCGGGCGGTTGGGGCACCGGGGAGCTGTTTTTT,CASSLRTAGGWGTGELFF
TRBJ2-7,14,TRBV4-1,-,-,TGCGCCAGCAGCCAAGAGGCGGGGTTGAACGAGCAGTACTTC,CASSQEAGLNEQYF
TRBJ2-1,13,TRBV29-1,-,few,TGCAGCGTTGAAGATGACAGTTACAATGAGCAGTTCTTC,CSVEDDSYNEQFF
TRBJ2-5,15,TRBV5-1,-,few,TGCGCCAGCAGCTTGGATTTAGGGTACCAAGAGACCCAGTACTTC,CASSLDLGYQETQYF
TRBJ2-5,11,TRBV29-1,-,-,-,CSVAEGSPHFF
TRBJ1-1,14,TRBV12-3/TRBV12-4,-,few,TGTGCCAGCAGTTTATCAAGGCCGAACACTGAAGCTTTCTTT,CASSLSRPNTEAFF
TRBJ1-2,13,TRBV28,-,-,TGTGCCAGCAGTTATAGGGAGCAAGGACGGGGCATATTC,CASSYREQGRGIF
TRBJ2-3,13,TRBV20-1,-,few,TGCAGTGTATACGCCAGAAGCACAGATACGCAGTATTTT,CSVYARSTDTQYF
TRBJ2-1,16,TRBV19,-,-,TGTGCCAGTAGTATAGGGGTGGGAAGCTCCTACAATGAGCAGTTCTTC,CASSIGVGSSYNEQFF
TRBJ2-7,13,TRBV7-2,-,-,TGTGCCAGCGCAGGGTTATCCTCCTACGAGCAGTACTTC,CASAGLSSYEQYF
TRBJ2-3,18,TRBV4-2,-,few,TGTGCCAGCAGCCGGCCAACGAGCGAGATAGCGGCTAACTATACGCAGTATTTT,CASSRPTSEIAANYTQYF
TRBJ2-2,14,TRBV18,-,few,TGTGCCAGCTCACCCGAACGGAACACCGGGGAGCTGTTTTTT,CASSPERNTGELFF
TRBJ2-1,14,TRBV19,-,few,TGTGCCAGTAGTATGATAAGCTCCTACAATGAGCAGTTCTTC,CASSMISSYNEQFF
TRBJ2-3,15,TRBV10-3,-,-,TGTGCCATCAGTGACCTCGGTACAGCAGCCAATACGCAGTATTTT,CAISDLGTAANTQYF
TRBJ2-7,13,TRBV6-2/TRBV6-3,TRBD2,-,TGTGCCAGCAACCTCGCGGGAGCCTTCGAGCAGTACTTC,CASNLAGAFEQYF
TRBJ2-3,15,TRBV20-1,-,few,TGCAGTGCTAGGGGGGCAGGGGCTGGCACAGATACGCAGTATTTT,CSARGAGAGTDTQYF